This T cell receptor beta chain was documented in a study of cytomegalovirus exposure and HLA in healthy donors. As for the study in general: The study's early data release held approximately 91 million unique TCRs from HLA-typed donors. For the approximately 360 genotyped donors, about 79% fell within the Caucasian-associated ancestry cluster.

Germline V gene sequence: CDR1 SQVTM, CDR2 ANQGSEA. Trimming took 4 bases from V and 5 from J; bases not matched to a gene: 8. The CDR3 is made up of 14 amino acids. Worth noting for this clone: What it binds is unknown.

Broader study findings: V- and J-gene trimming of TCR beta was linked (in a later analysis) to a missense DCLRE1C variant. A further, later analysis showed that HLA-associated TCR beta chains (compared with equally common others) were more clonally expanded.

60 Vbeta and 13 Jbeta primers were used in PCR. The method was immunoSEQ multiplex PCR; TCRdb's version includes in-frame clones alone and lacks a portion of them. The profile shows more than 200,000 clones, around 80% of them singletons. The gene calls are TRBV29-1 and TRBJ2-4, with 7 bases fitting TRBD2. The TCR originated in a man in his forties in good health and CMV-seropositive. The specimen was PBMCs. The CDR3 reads CSVVAGLAENIQYF. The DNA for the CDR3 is TGCAGCGTTGTCGCCGGCCTAGCGGAAAACATTCAGTACTTC.